A selection of T cell receptor beta chains follows, all from one sample in a study of T-cell reconstitution after alpha-beta-depleted transplantation in children. TCRdb reanalysed the PCR reads using MiXCR and keeps one entry per CDR3 protein. This sample has 700,000 or so distinct CDR3 sequences, with 13% found just once. This sample comprised PBMCs, obtained before TCRalphabeta/CD19-depleted stem cell transplant. The receptors come from a girl aged 2 to 9 with congenital amegakaryocytic thrombocytopenia, due to receive a stem cell transplant. The CDR3 runs from the conserved cysteine through the conserved F or W. Each record gives: clone size, V gene, J gene, D gene, CDR3 protein, CDR3 DNA. A D gene is named only where the DNA matches it firmly. Size is omitted from some rows. Given values are once, few, many or a class for expanded clones.

few	TRBV12-3/TRBV12-4	TRBJ1-6	NA	CASSFTGPLHF	TGTGCCAGCAGTTTTACGGGGCCCCTCCACTTT
many	TRBV29-1	TRBJ2-7	NA	CSVAPSWTSYEQYF	TGCAGCGTTGCTCCGAGCTGGACCTCCTACGAGCAGTACTTC
few	TRBV28	TRBJ2-1	NA	CASSYHGGAYNEQFF	TGTGCCAGCAGTTACCACGGAGGGGCCTACAATGAGCAGTTCTTC
few	TRBV20-1	TRBJ2-1	NA	CSARAADPLPYNEQFF	TGCAGTGCTAGAGCTGCGGACCCTCTACCCTACAATGAGCAGTTCTTC
many	TRBV5-1	TRBJ2-7	NA	CASSFEDGYEQYF	TGCGCCAGCAGCTTTGAGGACGGCTACGAGCAGTACTTC
many	TRBV20-1	TRBJ2-3	TRBD2	CSATREGLDTQYF	TGCAGTGCTACCCGGGAGGGGTTAGATACGCAGTATTTT
few	TRBV29-1	TRBJ2-5	NA	CSVGPGWETQYF	TGCAGCGTTGGGCCGGGTTGGGAGACCCAGTACTTC
many	TRBV12-3/TRBV12-4	TRBJ1-5	NA	CASSFIRSNQPQHF	TGTGCCAGCAGTTTTATACGGTCTAATCAGCCCCAGCATTTT
NA	TRBV21-1	TRBJ1-1	NA	CASSKACRRWGEAFF	TGTGCCAGCAGCAAAGCTTGCAGGAGGTGGGGTGAAGCTTTCTTT
many	TRBV7-2	TRBJ1-2	NA	CASRIQLYGYTF	TGTGCCAGCAGAATACAGCTGTATGGCTACACCTTC
many	TRBV24-1	TRBJ2-3	NA	CATSASGLTTDTQYF	TGTGCCACCAGTGCCTCGGGACTGACCACAGATACGCAGTATTTT
few	TRBV20-1	TRBJ2-1	TRBD2	CSGDLSGTKQRPTYNEQFF	TGCAGTGGTGATTTATCCGGGACTAAACAACGCCCAACCTACAATGAGCAGTTCTTC
many	TRBV20-1	TRBJ2-7	TRBD1	CSAPGTVNFYEQYF	TGCAGTGCCCCTGGGACAGTAAACTTCTACGAGCAGTACTTC
NA	TRBV20-1	TRBJ2-7	NA	CSAETGVETTREQYF	TGCAGTGCTGAAACTGGGGTGGAGACTACTCGCGAGCAGTACTTC
many	TRBV20-1	TRBJ2-2	NA	CSATGFGDRFSGELFF	TGCAGTGCTACTGGCTTTGGGGACCGCTTCTCCGGGGAGCTGTTTTTT
many	TRBV21-1	TRBJ2-3	NA	CASSKKVDSQGGYPTQYF	TGTGCCAGCAGCAAAAAGGTCGACAGCCAAGGTGGCTACCCTACGCAGTATTTT
few	TRBV25-1	TRBJ2-3	TRBD2	CASSKKREATDTQYF	TGTGCCAGCAGTAAAAAGCGGGAGGCCACAGATACGCAGTATTTT
NA	TRBV7-9	TRBJ2-4	NA	CASSPGQGTVNKAQYF	TGTGCCAGCAGCCCGGGGCAGGGAACGGTAAACAAGGCTCAGTACTTC
many	TRBV5-1	TRBJ2-1	TRBD1	CASSLAVGTAYNEQFF	TGCGCCAGCAGCTTGGCCGTCGGGACAGCTTACAATGAGCAGTTCTTC
NA	TRBV5-4	TRBJ2-5	NA	CASSPSGVSQETQYF	TGTGCCAGCAGCCCGAGCGGAGTGAGTCAAGAGACCCAGTACTTC
many	TRBV28	TRBJ2-1	TRBD2	CASSPYRTSSEQFF	TGTGCCAGCAGTCCCTATCGGACTAGTTCTGAGCAGTTCTTC
few	TRBV20-1	TRBJ1-3	NA	CSARDGWANTIYF	TGCAGTGCTAGAGATGGGTGGGCAAACACCATATATTTT
many	TRBV28	TRBJ2-7	NA	CASSFRGLRSYEQYF	TGTGCCAGCAGTTTCAGGGGTTTGCGGTCCTACGAGCAGTACTTC
NA	TRBV6-5	TRBJ2-7	TRBD1	CASSYSWTGAYEQYF	TGTGCCAGCAGTTACTCCTGGACAGGGGCCTACGAGCAGTACTTC
many	TRBV10-2	TRBJ2-1	TRBD2	CASSESLASGINEQFF	TGCGCCAGCAGTGAGTCTCTGGCTAGCGGCATCAATGAGCAGTTCTTC
NA	TRBV20-1	TRBJ2-1	TRBD2	CSASTSGSWYNEQFF	TGCAGTGCTTCGACTAGCGGGAGTTGGTACAATGAGCAGTTCTTC
many	TRBV27	TRBJ1-4	NA	CASRSWRDNEKLFF	TGTGCCAGCAGGTCATGGAGAGATAATGAAAAACTGTTTTTT
many	TRBV5-6	TRBJ2-7	NA	CASSLGLPASYEQYF	TGTGCCAGCAGCTTGGGCTTACCAGCCTCCTACGAGCAGTACTTC
NA	TRBV25-1	TRBJ2-2	TRBD2	CAREREPMPKENTGELFF	TGTGCCAGAGAGCGGGAGCCTATGCCCAAAGAAAACACCGGGGAGCTGTTTTTT
few	TRBV30	TRBJ2-1	NA	CACFLGHNEQFF	TGTGCCTGCTTCCTCGGACACAATGAGCAGTTCTTC
many	TRBV12-3/TRBV12-4	TRBJ1-5	NA	CASSGPDRAQPQHF	TGTGCCAGCAGTGGACCCGATCGGGCTCAGCCCCAGCATTTT
many	TRBV4-1	TRBJ1-5	NA	CASSQDQGSNQPQHF	TGCGCCAGCAGCCAAGACCAGGGTAGCAATCAGCCCCAGCATTTT
many	TRBV12-3/TRBV12-4	TRBJ2-3	NA	CASSSSLSDPDTQYF	TGTGCCAGCAGTTCCTCCCTGAGCGACCCAGATACGCAGTATTTT
many	TRBV5-1	TRBJ2-1	NA	CASSLGQGGRNEQFF	TGCGCCAGCAGCTTGGGTCAGGGGGGGAGGAATGAGCAGTTCTTC
many	TRBV5-1	TRBJ2-3	TRBD2	CASSLAFSGSDTDTQYF	TGCGCCAGCAGCTTGGCTTTTAGCGGGAGCGACACAGATACGCAGTATTTT
NA	TRBV6-5	TRBJ2-6	TRBD1	CASSYGAQGATGANVLTF	TGTGCCAGCAGTTACGGGGCACAGGGGGCGACTGGGGCCAACGTCCTGACTTTC
many	TRBV20-1	TRBJ2-3	NA	CSARVSVSTDTQYF	TGCAGTGCTAGGGTTTCGGTTAGCACAGATACGCAGTATTTT
few	TRBV5-1	TRBJ2-7	NA	CASSLNTGVSYEQYF	TGCGCCAGCAGCTTGAACACAGGAGTCTCCTACGAGCAGTACTTC
many	TRBV12-3/TRBV12-4	TRBJ2-7	TRBD2	CASRISGDSDEQYF	TGTGCCAGCAGGATTAGCGGGGATTCGGACGAGCAGTACTTC
few	TRBV11-2	TRBJ1-6	NA	CASSPTWVKNSPLHF	TGTGCCAGCAGCCCCACCTGGGTGAAAAATTCACCCCTCCACTTT
NA	TRBV3-1	TRBJ2-1	NA	CASSLGPAPLRNEQFF	TGTGCCAGCAGCCTGGGACCGGCCCCTTTAAGGAATGAGCAGTTCTTC
few	TRBV7-9	TRBJ2-7	NA	CASSPALGQPLSYEQYF	TGTGCCAGCAGCCCCGCTTTAGGACAGCCCCTCTCCTACGAGCAGTACTTC
NA	TRBV20-1	TRBJ2-2	TRBD2	CSARESGRGAGELFF	TGCAGTGCTAGAGAGAGCGGGAGAGGGGCCGGGGAGCTGTTTTTT
many	TRBV27	TRBJ2-1	NA	CASRAGNHNEQFF	TGTGCCAGCAGAGCTGGGAACCACAATGAGCAGTTCTTC
NA	TRBV29-1	TRBJ2-7	NA	CSVSHGLSYEQYF	TGCAGCGTTTCACACGGGCTCTCCTACGAGCAGTACTTC